This is a list of T cell receptor beta chains from one sample in a study of long-term antiretroviral therapy in people with HIV. TCRdb keeps only in-frame clones here, not all; method: immunoSEQ multiplex PCR. The sample holds about 25,000 clones, approximately 86% seen once. Specimen: unsorted PBMCs, collected 1.9 years after starting antiretroviral therapy. These receptors originate from a woman aged 30 to 39 with HIV. Both conserved end residues are part of each CDR3.

>TRBV7-9|TRBJ1-6
CASSLREGSNSPLHF
>TRBV7-2|TRBJ2-1
CASSPALVSSYNEQFF
>TRBV5-6|TRBJ2-3
CASSPAPLDTQYF
>TRBV10-3|TRBJ1-4
CAITSGVNEKLFF
>TRBV9|TRBJ1-1
CASSVDGGGGSEAFF
>TRBV5-6|TRBJ2-1
CASSLRGIDINEQFF
>TRBV9|TRBJ2-1
CASSERAGEQFF
>TRBV6-5|TRBJ2-1
CASRKYRDSYNEQFF
>TRBV5-6|TRBJ1-1
CASSRDRQNTEAFF
>TRBV9|TRBJ2-5
CASSARMGQETQYF
>TRBV5-1|TRBJ1-1
CASSSGVGAFF